Below, 21 T cell receptor beta chains from the same sample are listed, as sequenced in a study of post-analysis software for immune sequencing data. Each TCR beta cDNA library carried unique molecular identifiers. MiXCR, applied by TCRdb to the PCR reads, yields one record per CDR3 protein. The repertoire holds under 200,000 distinct CDR3 sequences, with under 40% as singletons. Specimen: blood, collected after autologous hematopoietic stem cell transplantation. The receptor set was obtained from a girl between 10 and 17 years old with multiple sclerosis.

This clonotype turned up a few times. This sequence joins TRBV20-1 and TRBJ1-2; D is unresolved. Germline CDR1 and CDR2: DFQATT and SNEGSKA (reference sequence). V gave up 5 bases and J gave up 8 bases, with 15 bases separating them. CDR3 length: 12 residues. In DNA form, the CDR3 reads TGCAGTGCTGAAGTCACTCCCGGAGGCTACACCTTC. This translates into CSAEVTPGGYTF.

The chain is built from TRBV4-3 and TRBJ1-4; D perhaps matches TRBD1 (6 bases). Germline V gives CDR1 LGHNA, CDR2 YSLEER. There are 17 residues in the CDR3. The V gene lost 0 bases and the J gene lost 8 bases, with 19 bases spanning the gap. The CDR3: CASSQDRGPGAEEKLFF. As DNA, the CDR3 is TGCGCCAGCAGCCAAGATCGCGGGCCAGGGGCCGAAGAAAAACTGTTTTTT.

The J gene is TRBJ2-7, the V gene TRBV7-8, with 10 bases aligning to TRBD2. The CDR3 has 14 amino acids. Germline V gives CDR1 SGHVS, CDR2 FQNEAQ. The trim removed 4 bases at V and 5 bases at J, leaving 5 bases unmatched. The chain's CDR3 is CASSSLAGAHEQYF. The CDR3 nucleotides are TGTGCCAGCAGCTCGCTAGCGGGAGCCCACGAGCAGTACTTC.

The chain employs TRBV4-3 and TRBJ2-1; 12 bases are a match to TRBD2. The CDR3 consists of 17 residues. V dropped 0 bases and J dropped 7; count of bases not matched to a gene: 7. Germline values: CDR1 LGHNA, CDR2 YSLEER. CDR3 bases: TGCGCCAGCAGCCAAGATGCTGCGACTAGCGGGAGAAATGAGCAGTTCTTC. Translation: CASSQDAATSGRNEQFF.

The chain links TRBV15 to TRBJ1-5; weak D call: TRBD1 (5 bases). V lost 1 base to trimming and J lost 7 bases, with 11 bases between them. Germline V gene lookup returns CDR1 LNHNV and CDR2 YYDKDF (reference sequence). The CDR3 is 14 amino acids. The CDR3 DNA follows: TGTGCCACCAGCAGAGTCGGGGGGATCCAGCCCCAGCATTTT. Encoded protein: CATSRVGGIQPQHF.

In this sample, this clonotype turned up many times. This chain connects TRBV6-4 to TRBJ2-3; D gene ambiguous. Germline CDR1 MRHNA, CDR2 SNTAGT. The CDR3 contains 15 residues. Between the trimmed V and J ends, which lost 6 bases and 0 bases, there was a span of 13 bases. The CDR3 bases are TGTGCCAGCAGCCAAACAGAGACTAGCACAGATACGCAGTATTTT. It encodes CASSQTETSTDTQYF.

This clonotype was counted at least ten times. This chain connects TRBV29-1 to TRBJ2-1; D remains unclear. The germline V and J ends were trimmed by 6 bases and 0 bases, with 12 bases remaining between them. Germline V gives CDR1 SQVTM, CDR2 ANQGSEA. The CDR3 sequence is 14 residues long. The CDR3 DNA sequence: TGCAGCGTGGAGACTTCGAGCTCCTACAATGAGCAGTTCTTC. Its protein is CSVETSSSYNEQFF.

This clonotype has at least ten counts. The gene calls are TRBV20-1 and TRBJ2-7; TRBD1 agrees at 7 bases. The V segment lost 4 bases and the J segment 2 bases; nucleotides outside the gene matches: 2. The CDR3 sequence is 12 residues long. Germline CDR1 DFQATT, CDR2 SNEGSKA (reference sequence). The CDR3 loop reads CSAKQGAYEQYF. In DNA, the CDR3 is TGCAGTGCTAAGCAGGGGGCCTACGAGCAGTACTTC.

The rearrangement links TRBV12-3 or TRBV12-4 to TRBJ2-3; the match to TRBD2 covers 11 bases. V dropped 4 bases and J dropped 0; count of bases not matched to a gene: 3. This CDR3 contains 16 residues. In DNA form, the CDR3 reads TGTGCCAGCAGTTCGAGGACTAGCGGGAGCACAGATACGCAGTATTTT. This codes for CASSSRTSGSTDTQYF.

This clonotype was counted a few times. CDR3 DNA: TGCAGTGCTAGAGATTGGGCGGACGGCACAGATACGCAGTATTTT. This sequence encodes CSARDWADGTDTQYF. J is TRBJ2-3 and V is TRBV20-1; D remains unclear. Germline lookup yields CDR1 DFQATT and CDR2 SNEGSKA (reference sequence). This CDR3 has 15 residues. V was clipped by 0 bases and J by 1 base, with 11 bases between them.

The chain links TRBV12-3 or TRBV12-4 to TRBJ2-4; D perhaps matches TRBD1 (5 bases). Trimming pared 10 bases from V and 3 bases from J, leaving 13 bases between. The CDR3 contains 13 residues. The CDR3 bases are TGTGCCAACACGCAGGGCGTCAAAAACATTCAGTACTTC. The encoded protein is CANTQGVKNIQYF.

The sample holds a few counts of this clonotype. The chain links TRBV6-6 to TRBJ2-7, with D possibly being TRBD1 (6 bases). CDR1 and CDR2 from the germline V gene are MNHNY and SVGAGI (reference sequence). The V gene lost 7 bases and the J gene lost 0 bases, with 13 bases spanning the gap. The CDR3 covers 14 residues. The CDR3 here is CASTIDRSSYEQYF. DNA for the CDR3: TGTGCCAGCACCATAGACAGGAGCTCCTACGAGCAGTACTTC.

This clonotype was picked up a small number of times. This chain uses TRBV6-2 or TRBV6-3 with TRBJ2-1, with D possibly being TRBD2 (5 bases). This CDR3 has 13 amino acids. Trimming took 8 bases from V and 6 from J, leaving 14 bases between them. Per germline, CDR1 MNHEY and CDR2 SVGEGT. The chain's CDR3 is CASSQLGRNEQFF. The CDR3, as DNA: TGTGCCAGCTCTCAACTAGGTCGCAATGAGCAGTTCTTC.

The rearrangement uses TRBV7-3 and TRBJ2-3, with a weak D call TRBD2 (6 bases). This CDR3 contains 17 residues. V was pared by 5 bases and J by 2 bases, with 20 bases between. The germline V gene has CDR1 SGHTA and CDR2 FQGTGA. CDR3 bases: TGTGCCAGCAGCCCATCGGGACTCCTAACCTCCACAGATACGCAGTATTTT. This gives the protein CASSPSGLLTSTDTQYF.

The chain has TRBV6-6 and TRBJ1-5; 8 bases are a match to TRBD1. The CDR3 has 15 residues. Unmatched junction bases numbered 11, after V lost 7 bases and J lost 6 bases. Germline-derived CDR1 and CDR2 are MNHNY and SVGAGI (reference sequence). The CDR3 loop is CASIRTGTDSQPQHF. The DNA for the CDR3 is TGTGCCAGCATCCGGACAGGGACGGATAGTCAGCCCCAGCATTTT.

This rearrangement joins TRBV5-1 to TRBJ2-5; TRBD1 aligns across 9 bases. CDR1 is SGHRS and CDR2 is YFSETQ in the germline V gene. This CDR3 has 15 residues. V trimming: 4 bases; J trimming: 5 bases; junction bases outside the gene matches: 9. CDR3 protein: CASSGTGIVVETQYF. CDR3 sequence (DNA): TGCGCCAGCAGCGGGACAGGGATCGTCGTCGAGACCCAGTACTTC.

This chain links TRBV6-5 with TRBJ2-4; TRBD1 agrees at 7 bases. Germline CDR1 reads MNHEY; CDR2 reads SVGAGI. The ends lost 6 bases at V and 11 bases at J; junction bases unmatched: 10. The CDR3 runs to 13 residues. The CDR3 region is CASSPGQPTVQYF. CDR3 nucleotide sequence: TGTGCCAGCAGCCCGGGACAGCCTACCGTTCAGTACTTC.

This clonotype occurred a few times. This chain uses TRBV9 with TRBJ1-2; possibly TRBD1 for D (5 bases). V lost 0 bases and J lost 4, with 16 bases in between. There are 16 residues in the CDR3. CDR1 is SGDLS, CDR2 YYNGEE, per germline. DNA for the CDR3: TGTGCCAGCAGCGTAGGACGGGGGTCCACAGGCTATGGCTACACCTTC. Protein sequence: CASSVGRGSTGYGYTF.

This clonotype was seen more than once but under ten times. The chain joins TRBV4-3 to TRBJ1-1; D might be TRBD1 (5 bases). CDR1 and CDR2 (germline): LGHNA, YSLEER. V gave up 3 bases and J gave up 0 bases, with 11 bases separating them. The CDR3 has 15 residues. CDR3 coding DNA: TGCGCCAGCAGCCAGGATTCAGGGATGAACACTGAAGCTTTCTTT. This codes for CASSQDSGMNTEAFF.

Within the sample, this clonotype is medium-sized. The chain is built from TRBV6-6 and TRBJ2-5, with D uncertain. V was pared by 2 bases and J by 4 bases, with 8 bases between. CDR1 is MNHNY, CDR2 SVGAGI, per germline (reference sequence). This CDR3 is built from 13 residues. CDR3 sequence reads: CASSYPMGETQYF. CDR3 sequence (DNA): TGTGCCAGCAGTTACCCCATGGGAGAGACCCAGTACTTC.

This clonotype was recorded many times. The gene calls are TRBV29-1 and TRBJ2-7; 9 bases align to TRBD2. Germline loops: CDR1 SQVTM, CDR2 ANQGSEA. The V gene end was trimmed by 6 bases and the J gene end by 3 bases; junction bases not matched to a gene: 12. The CDR3 loop spans 15 amino acids. The CDR3 sequence: CSVVTSGSLYYEQYF. Written as DNA, the CDR3 is TGCAGCGTCGTGACTAGCGGATCCTTATACTACGAGCAGTACTTC.